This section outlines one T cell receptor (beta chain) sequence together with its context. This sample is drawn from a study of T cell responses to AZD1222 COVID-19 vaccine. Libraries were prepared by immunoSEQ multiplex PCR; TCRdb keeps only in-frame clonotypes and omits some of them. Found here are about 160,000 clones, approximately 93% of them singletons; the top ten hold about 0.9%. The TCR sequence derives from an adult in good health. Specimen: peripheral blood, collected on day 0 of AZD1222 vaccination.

The CDR3 bases are TGTGCCAGTAGTAACAGCTATACAGGCTTCTATGGCTACACCTTC. This translates into CASSNSYTGFYGYTF. This chain uses TRBV19 with TRBJ1-2, with a tentative D call TRBD1 (5 bases). V dropped 4 bases and J dropped 4 bases, with 16 bases sitting between them. Germline V gene lookup returns CDR1 LNHDA and CDR2 SQIVND (reference sequence). The CDR3 has 15 residues.